This T cell receptor beta chain is drawn from a study of Graves' ophthalmopathy and Graves' hyperthyroidism. Lactation, pregnancy, uncontrolled infections and other autoimmune diseases were all grounds for excluding patients. Beta-chain TCR CDR3 regions were amplified from RNA transcripts. An initial RT-PCR round employing HTBI primers preceded a second-round multiplex PCR. Via MiXCR, TCRdb re-called the multiplex PCR reads, giving one row per CDR3 protein. The sample holds approximately 700,000 distinct CDR3 sequences, 35% to 50% seen once. The source material was peripheral blood. The receptor comes from an adult man with Graves' ophthalmopathy.

The CDR3 sequence is CATSWDRANQPQHF. The CDR3 coding sequence is TGTGCCACCAGCTGGGACAGGGCCAATCAGCCCCAGCATTTT. The chain links TRBV15 to TRBJ1-5; the match to TRBD1 covers 9 bases. The germline V gene has CDR1 LNHNV and CDR2 YYDKDF (reference sequence). The junction had 2 bases not matched to a gene; V was cut back by 5 bases and J by 3 bases. The CDR3 sequence is 14 residues long.